Presented here are 14 T cell receptor beta chains from one specimen sequenced in a study of post-analysis software for immune sequencing data. Broader study findings: Among roughly five TRBV segments more frequent in patients than controls were TRBV5-6, TRBV5-1 and TRBV20-1.

These receptors have no known antigen. The library was made from cDNA and included unique molecular identifiers. TCRdb independently ran MiXCR on the PCR reads; one entry per CDR3 protein. This table holds hundreds of thousands of distinct CDR3 sequences, more than 50% found once. Sequences were obtained from blood. The receptors shown here come from a girl aged 2 to 9 with multiple sclerosis.

The chain joins TRBV6-1 to TRBJ2-1, with a weak D call TRBD1 (5 bases). Germline-derived CDR1 and CDR2 are MNHNS and SASEGT. V was shortened by 2 bases and J by 0 bases, with 8 bases between the two germline ends. The CDR3 sequence is 15 residues long. CDR3 protein: CASSELTGSYNEQFF. CDR3 coding DNA: TGTGCCAGCAGTGAACTAACAGGCTCCTACAATGAGCAGTTCTTC.

This clonotype was found a few times. V and J are TRBV7-2 and TRBJ2-5; D gene uncertain. Germline assignment: CDR1 SGHTA and CDR2 FQGNSA. The ends were cut back, 2 bases at V and 5 bases at J, with 9 bases in the middle. The CDR3 consists of 13 residues. CDR3 nucleotides: TGTGCCAGCAGCTTATTCGGTCGTGAGACCCAGTACTTC. It specifies CASSLFGRETQYF. The full variable domain, completed using reference TRBV7-2 and TRBJ2-5, is GAGVSQSPSNKVTEKGKDVELRCDPISGHTALYWYRQSLGQGLEFLIYFQGNSAPDKSGLPSDRFSAERTGGSVSTLTIQRTQQEDSAVYLCASSLFGRETQYFGPGTRLLVL.

The chain has TRBV7-9 and TRBJ2-1, with 12 positions matching TRBD2. Trimming removed 3 bases from V and 4 bases from J; junction bases left unmatched: 13. Per the germline V gene, CDR1 is SEHNR and CDR2 is FQNEAQ (reference sequence). The CDR3 consists of 19 residues. CDR3 coding DNA: TGTGCCAGCAGCTTCGGGCTAGCGGGAGGGTCCTTCCAGTACAATGAGCAGTTCTTC. Translated, it gives CASSFGLAGGSFQYNEQFF.

This clonotype appeared a few times. J is TRBJ2-1 and V is TRBV5-1; D is ambiguous. The CDR3 loop spans 17 amino acids. CDR1 is SGHRS, CDR2 YFSETQ, per germline. V lost 4 bases and J 6 bases, leaving 23 bases between the germline ends. The CDR3 DNA reads TGCGCCAGCAGCGTAGCAAAATCCTCCGAAACCGTCAATGAGCAGTTCTTC. It yields the protein CASSVAKSSETVNEQFF.

CDR3 coding DNA: TGTGCCAGCAGTTCCCCGGGACGACCGAATGAGCAGTTCTTC. Translation gives CASSSPGRPNEQFF. The chain carries TRBV7-9 and TRBJ2-1; either TRBD1 or TRBD2 may supply D (5 bases each). The CDR3 consists of 14 residues. Germline-derived CDR1 and CDR2 are SEHNR and FQNEAQ (reference sequence). Trimming pared 6 bases from V and 7 bases from J, leaving 16 bases between. The full variable domain, with the rest looked up from reference TRBV7-9 and TRBJ2-1, is DTGVSQNPRHKITKRGQNVTFRCDPISEHNRLYWYRQTLGQGPEFLTYFQNEAQLEKSRLLSDRFSAERPKGSFSTLEIQRTEQGDSAMYLCASSSPGRPNEQFFGPGTRLTVL.

At least ten counts were recorded for this clonotype. V gene TRBV5-1 combines with J gene TRBJ2-5; D is tentatively TRBD1 or TRBD2 (5 bases each). Germline V gene data show CDR1 as SGHRS and CDR2 as YFSETQ. V gave up 5 bases and J gave up 0 bases, with 5 bases separating them. This CDR3 is 12 amino acids long. This CDR3 reads CASRGDQETQYF. The CDR3, as DNA: TGCGCCAGCAGGGGGGACCAAGAGACCCAGTACTTC.

The V gene is TRBV6-2 or TRBV6-3, the J gene TRBJ2-7; tentative D call: TRBD1 (6 bases). The CDR3 extends over 16 amino acids. The germline CDR1 and CDR2 sequences are MNHEY and SVGEGT. V was pared by 0 bases and J by 3 bases, with 15 bases between. The CDR3, as DNA: TGTGCCAGCAGTTACTCAAAGGACAGTGGATACTACGAGCAGTACTTC. Protein: CASSYSKDSGYYEQYF.

Here the CDR3 reads CASSEYGGRWQETQYF. In nucleotides, the CDR3 is TGCGCCAGCAGTGAGTACGGGGGTCGTTGGCAAGAGACCCAGTACTTC. The V gene is TRBV10-2, the J gene TRBJ2-5; D possibly corresponds to TRBD2 (6 bases). Germline V gene lookup returns CDR1 WSHSY and CDR2 SAAADI. The CDR3 is 16 residues long. The germline V and J ends were trimmed by 1 base and 2 bases, with 14 bases remaining between them.

The chain uses TRBV27 and TRBJ2-5; 7 nucleotides line up with TRBD2. The CDR3 is made up of 18 amino acids. CDR1 and CDR2 (germline): MNHEY, SMNVEV (reference sequence). The junction had 15 bases not matched to a gene; V was cut back by 4 bases and J by 1 base. DNA of the CDR3: TGTGCCAGCAGTTCAATGTTTCGACCGTCTAGCGGCCAAGAGACCCAGTACTTC. Amino acids: CASSSMFRPSSGQETQYF.

V is TRBV3-1 and J is TRBJ2-1; 10 nucleotides agree with TRBD2. V gave up 2 bases and J gave up 10 bases; unmatched junction bases: 8. CDR1 LGHDT and CDR2 YNNKEL come from the germline V gene (reference sequence). The CDR3 has 15 residues. CDR3 nucleotides: TGTGCCAGCAGCCAAACCAGCGGGAGGGGCCTCGAGCAGTTCTTC. Translating it yields CASSQTSGRGLEQFF.

This sequence joins TRBV5-1 and TRBJ2-7; 7 bases align to TRBD2. Trimming removed 0 bases from V and 1 base from J; junction bases left unmatched: 7. The CDR3 totals 16 residues. Germline CDR1 reads SGHRS; CDR2 reads YFSETQ. The DNA for the CDR3 is TGCGCCAGCAGCTTGGTAGGCGGGAGCGCTTCCTACGAGCAGTACTTC. Translation gives CASSLVGGSASYEQYF.

This rearrangement joins TRBV25-1 to TRBJ2-1; D call uncertain. The CDR3 covers 13 residues. With 1 base removed from V and 7 bases from J, the gap between germline ends came to 8 bases. Per the germline V gene, CDR1 is MGHDK and CDR2 is SYGVNS. CDR3 coding DNA: TGTGCCAGCAGTGAATTTAAGTGGAATGAGCAGTTCTTC. Its protein product is CASSEFKWNEQFF. The full variable domain, rest sourced from reference TRBV25-1 and TRBJ2-1, is EADIYQTPRYLVIGTGKKITLECSQTMGHDKMYWYQQDPGMELHLIHYSYGVNSTEKGDLSSESTVSRIRTEHFPLTLESARPSHTSQYLCASSEFKWNEQFFGPGTRLTVL.

The V and J genes are TRBV7-9 and TRBJ1-1; D gene ambiguous. CDR3 length equals 15 residues. V shed 1 base and J shed 5 bases, with 14 bases lying between them. Germline V gives CDR1 SEHNR, CDR2 FQNEAQ (reference sequence). The CDR3: CASSLGPLPQTEAFF. In DNA form, the CDR3 reads TGTGCCAGCAGCTTAGGGCCCTTACCCCAAACTGAAGCTTTCTTT.

This clonotype was seen once. This chain links TRBV5-1 with TRBJ2-3; a possible D gene is TRBD2 (5 bases). Between the trimmed V and J ends, which lost 4 bases and 1 base, there was a span of 10 bases. The CDR3 covers 14 residues. CDR1 and CDR2 from the germline V gene are SGHRS and YFSETQ. The CDR3 nucleotides read TGCGCCAGCAGCCACCAGGAGGGCACAGATACGCAGTATTTT. This sequence encodes CASSHQEGTDTQYF.